This is a list of T cell receptor beta chains from one sample in a study of CD8+ T cells in alopecia areata. The table came from immunoSEQ multiplex PCR; TCRdb's copy has only in-frame clones and leaves some out. The sample shows more than 200,000 clones, 66% of them seen only once. The material was CD4+ T cells sorted from blood, obtained at week 44, from a patient treated with tofacitinib. The receptor set was obtained from a human donor with alopecia areata. Each CDR3 is given with its conserved first and last residue.

J: TRBJ2-7; V: TRBV19; CDR3: CASSPGQFIYEQYF
J: TRBJ1-1; V: TRBV30; CDR3: CAGHLLRTVSYIHTEAFF
J: TRBJ1-1; V: TRBV29-1; CDR3: CSLRLDTEAFF
J: TRBJ1-4; V: TRBV7-2; CDR3: CASSLVVFEKLFF
J: TRBJ2-1; V: TRBV4-2; CDR3: CASSLVAANEQFF
J: TRBJ1-5; V: TRBV7-9; CDR3: CASSPGTILNQPQHF
J: TRBJ2-2; V: TRBV11-2; CDR3: CASSLEWGVTGELFF
J: TRBJ2-3; V: TRBV27; CDR3: CASSQRGGGLAGPPDTQYF
J: TRBJ1-5; V: TRBV29-1; CDR3: CSVLDVGNQPQHF
J: TRBJ1-1; V: TRBV29-1; CDR3: CSVEHRQGPEAFF
J: TRBJ1-5; V: TRBV7-9; CDR3: CASSLTGGGNQPQHF
J: TRBJ2-6; V: TRBV11-3; CDR3: CASSLDSGANVLTF
J: TRBJ2-5; V: TRBV27; CDR3: CASRLTGGETQYF
J: TRBJ2-7; V: TRBV7-2; CDR3: CASSFGLSYEQYF
J: TRBJ1-1; V: TRBV7-9; CDR3: CASSLDWDQGDSAFF